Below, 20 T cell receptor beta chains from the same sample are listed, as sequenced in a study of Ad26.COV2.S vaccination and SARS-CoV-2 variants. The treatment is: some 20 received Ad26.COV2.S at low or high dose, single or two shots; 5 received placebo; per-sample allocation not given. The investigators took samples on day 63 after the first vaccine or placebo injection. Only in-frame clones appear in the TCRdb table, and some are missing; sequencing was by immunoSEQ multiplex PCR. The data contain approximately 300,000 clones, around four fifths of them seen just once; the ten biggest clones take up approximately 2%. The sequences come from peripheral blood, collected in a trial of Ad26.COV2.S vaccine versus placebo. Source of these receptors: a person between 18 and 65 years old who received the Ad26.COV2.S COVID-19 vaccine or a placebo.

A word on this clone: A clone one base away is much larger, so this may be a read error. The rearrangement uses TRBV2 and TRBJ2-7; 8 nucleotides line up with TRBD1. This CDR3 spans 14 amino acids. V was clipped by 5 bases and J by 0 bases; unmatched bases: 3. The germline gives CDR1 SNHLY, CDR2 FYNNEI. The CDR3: CASSSGTGSYEQYF. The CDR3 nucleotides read TGTGCCAGCAGTTCCGGGACAGGCTCCTACGAGCAGTACTTC. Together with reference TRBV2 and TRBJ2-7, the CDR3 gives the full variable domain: EPEVTQTPSHQVTQMGQEVILRCVPISNHLYFYWYRQILGQKVEFLVSFYNNEISEKSEIFDDQFSVERPDGSNFTLKIRSTKLEDSAMYFCASSSGTGSYEQYFGPGTRLTVT.

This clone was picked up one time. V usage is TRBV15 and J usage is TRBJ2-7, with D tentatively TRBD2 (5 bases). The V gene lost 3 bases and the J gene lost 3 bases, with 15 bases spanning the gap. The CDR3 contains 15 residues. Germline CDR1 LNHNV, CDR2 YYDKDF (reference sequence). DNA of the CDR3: TGTGCCACCAGCAGGCCGGGAAGAGACATCTACGAGCAGTACTTC. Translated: CATSRPGRDIYEQYF.

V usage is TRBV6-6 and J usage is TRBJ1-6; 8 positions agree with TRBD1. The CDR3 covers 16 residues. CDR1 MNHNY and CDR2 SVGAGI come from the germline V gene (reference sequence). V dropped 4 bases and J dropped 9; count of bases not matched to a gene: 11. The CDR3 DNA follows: TGTGCCAGCAGTTTCCCTCCAGGGACAGGTGGTTCACCCCTCCACTTT. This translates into CASSFPPGTGGSPLHF.

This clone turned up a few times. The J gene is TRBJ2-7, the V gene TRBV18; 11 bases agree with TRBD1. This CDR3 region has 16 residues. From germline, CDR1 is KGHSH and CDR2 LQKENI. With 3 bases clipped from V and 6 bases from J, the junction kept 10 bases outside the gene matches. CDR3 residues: CASSPGTGQGGREQYF. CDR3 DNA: TGTGCCAGCTCACCTGGGACGGGACAGGGGGGTCGCGAGCAGTACTTC.

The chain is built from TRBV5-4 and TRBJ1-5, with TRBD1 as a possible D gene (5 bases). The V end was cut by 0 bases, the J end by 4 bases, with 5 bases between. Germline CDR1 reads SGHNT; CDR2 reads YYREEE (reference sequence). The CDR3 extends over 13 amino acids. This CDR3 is CASSLGTNQPQHF. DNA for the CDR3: TGTGCCAGCAGCTTGGGGACAAATCAGCCCCAGCATTTT.

This CDR3 reads CASSREGWTEAFF. CDR3 coding DNA: TGTGCCAGCAGCAGGGAGGGGTGGACTGAAGCTTTCTTT. The rearrangement uses TRBV5-8 and TRBJ1-1; tentative D call: TRBD1 (5 bases). This CDR3 contains 13 residues. Trimming cost V 4 bases and J 5 bases, with 12 bases left between them. The V gene's germline CDR1 is SGHTS and CDR2 YDEGEE.

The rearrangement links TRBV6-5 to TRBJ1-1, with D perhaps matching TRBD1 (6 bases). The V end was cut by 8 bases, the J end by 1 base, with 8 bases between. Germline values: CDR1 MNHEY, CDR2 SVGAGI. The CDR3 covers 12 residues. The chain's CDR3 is CASGQPNTEAFF. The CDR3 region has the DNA TGTGCCAGCGGACAGCCGAACACTGAAGCTTTCTTT.

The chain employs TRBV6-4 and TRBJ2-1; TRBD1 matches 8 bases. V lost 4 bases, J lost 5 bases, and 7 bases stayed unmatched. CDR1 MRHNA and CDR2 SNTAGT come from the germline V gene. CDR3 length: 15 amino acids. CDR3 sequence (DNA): TGTGCCAGCAGTGCCCTGGGGACAGGCAACAATGAGCAGTTCTTC. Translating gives CASSALGTGNNEQFF.

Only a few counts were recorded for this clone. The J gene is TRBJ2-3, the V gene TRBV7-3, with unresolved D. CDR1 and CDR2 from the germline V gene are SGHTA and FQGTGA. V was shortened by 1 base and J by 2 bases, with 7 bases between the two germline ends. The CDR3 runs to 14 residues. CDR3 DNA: TGTGCCAGCAGCTTAAGTGTGCTCACAGATACGCAGTATTTT. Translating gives CASSLSVLTDTQYF.

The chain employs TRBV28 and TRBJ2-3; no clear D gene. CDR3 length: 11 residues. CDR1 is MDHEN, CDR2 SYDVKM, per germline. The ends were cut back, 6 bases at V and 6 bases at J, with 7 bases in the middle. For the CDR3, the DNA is TGTGCCAGCAGCCCCAGGGATACGCAGTATTTT. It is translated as CASSPRDTQYF.

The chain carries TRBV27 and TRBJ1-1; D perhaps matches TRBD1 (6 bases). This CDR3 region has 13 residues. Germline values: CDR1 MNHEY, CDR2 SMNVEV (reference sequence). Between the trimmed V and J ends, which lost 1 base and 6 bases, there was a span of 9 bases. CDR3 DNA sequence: TGTGCCAGCAGTTTATGGGGGGGCTCTGAAGCTTTCTTT. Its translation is CASSLWGGSEAFF.

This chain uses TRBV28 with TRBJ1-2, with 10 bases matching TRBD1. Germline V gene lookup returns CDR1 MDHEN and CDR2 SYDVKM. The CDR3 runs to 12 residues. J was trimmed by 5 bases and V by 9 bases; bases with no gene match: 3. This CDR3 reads CASRTGGYGYTF. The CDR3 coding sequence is TGTGCCAGTAGGACAGGGGGGTATGGCTACACCTTC.

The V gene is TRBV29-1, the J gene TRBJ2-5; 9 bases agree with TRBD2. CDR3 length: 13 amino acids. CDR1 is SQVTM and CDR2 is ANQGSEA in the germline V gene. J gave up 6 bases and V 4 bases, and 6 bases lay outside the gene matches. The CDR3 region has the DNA TGCAGCGTTGCGTCTAGCGGGGTACAGACCCAGTACTTC. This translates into CSVASSGVQTQYF.

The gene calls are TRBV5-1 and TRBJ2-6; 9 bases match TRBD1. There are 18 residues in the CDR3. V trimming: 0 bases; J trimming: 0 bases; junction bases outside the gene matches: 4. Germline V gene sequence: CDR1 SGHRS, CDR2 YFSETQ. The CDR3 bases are TGCGCCAGCAGCTTGGGCGGGACAGGGCTCTCTGGGGCCAACGTCCTGACTTTC. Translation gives CASSLGGTGLSGANVLTF.

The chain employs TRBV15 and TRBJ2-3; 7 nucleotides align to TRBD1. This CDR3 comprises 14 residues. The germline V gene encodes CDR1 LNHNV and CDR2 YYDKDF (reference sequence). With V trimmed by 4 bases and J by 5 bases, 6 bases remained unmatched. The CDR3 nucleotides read TGTGCCACCAGCACCTACCAGGGGGTAGATACGCAGTATTTT. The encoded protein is CATSTYQGVDTQYF.

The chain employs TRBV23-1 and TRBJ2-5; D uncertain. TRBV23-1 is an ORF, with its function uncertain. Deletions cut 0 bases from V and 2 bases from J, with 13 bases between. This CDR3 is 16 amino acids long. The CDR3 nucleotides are TGCGCCAGCAGTCAATCAAAGTTCAGGTATCAAGAGACCCAGTACTTC. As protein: CASSQSKFRYQETQYF.

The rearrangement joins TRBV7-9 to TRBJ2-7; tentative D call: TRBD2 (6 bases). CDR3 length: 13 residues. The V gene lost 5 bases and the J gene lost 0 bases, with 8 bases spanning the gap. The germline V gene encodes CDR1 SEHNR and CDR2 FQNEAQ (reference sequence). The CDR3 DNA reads TGTGCCAGCAGCGCGGGACGCTCCTACGAGCAGTACTTC. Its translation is CASSAGRSYEQYF.

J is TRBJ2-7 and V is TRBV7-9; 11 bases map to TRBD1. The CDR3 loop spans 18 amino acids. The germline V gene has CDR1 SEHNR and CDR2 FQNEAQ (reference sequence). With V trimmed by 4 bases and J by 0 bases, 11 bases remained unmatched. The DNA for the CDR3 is TGTGCCAGCAGCTCTACCGGGACAGGGGGTGATCACTCCTACGAGCAGTACTTC. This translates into CASSSTGTGGDHSYEQYF.

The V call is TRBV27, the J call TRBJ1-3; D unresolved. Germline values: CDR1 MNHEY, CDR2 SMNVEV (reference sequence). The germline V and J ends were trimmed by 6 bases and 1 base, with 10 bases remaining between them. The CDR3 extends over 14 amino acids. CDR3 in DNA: TGTGCCAGCAGGCCTAATCAATCTGGAAACACCATATATTTT. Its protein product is CASRPNQSGNTIYF.

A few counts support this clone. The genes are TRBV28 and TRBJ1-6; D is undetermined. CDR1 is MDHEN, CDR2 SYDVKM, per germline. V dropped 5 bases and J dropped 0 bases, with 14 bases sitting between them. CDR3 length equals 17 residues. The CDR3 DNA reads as TGTGCCAGCAGTCCCGGTACCAGGTACTCCTATAATTCACCCCTCCACTTT. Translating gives CASSPGTRYSYNSPLHF.